This TCR beta chain was sequenced during a study of beta chain features in type 1 diabetes. General study points: Relative to healthy donors, patients appeared to have naive, central memory and Treg TCRB repertoires that were more similar.

As regards this clone: Its cognate antigen is unknown.

J lost 5 bases, V lost 2 bases, and 3 bases had no gene match. Looked up from germline, CDR1 is LGHNA and CDR2 is YNFKEQ. This CDR3 comprises 17 residues. TCRB transcripts that were expressed got sequenced, as all of the isolated RNA had been reverse transcribed. The table came from immunoSEQ multiplex PCR; TCRdb's copy has only in-frame clones and leaves some out. The sample lists 330,000 or so clones, about 19% occurring once. The TCR originated in a young woman in good health. The sample was naive CD4+ T cells from blood. This chain joins TRBV4-2 and TRBJ2-2; 15 bases agree with TRBD2. The CDR3 DNA is TGTGCCAGCAGCCAACTCGGGACTAGCGGGGGGACCGGGGAGCTGTTTTTT. Translation gives CASSQLGTSGGTGELFF.